The source of this T cell receptor beta chain is a study of identical twins. A universal primer site was created by template switching, with the cDNA bearing unique molecular identifiers. One entry per CDR3 protein results from TCRdb running MiXCR on the 5' RACE reads. The profile shows about 690,000 distinct CDR3 sequences, roughly 6% of them singletons. Healthy Caucasians made up all donors. This clonotype was observed a few times. The ends lost 2 bases at V and 0 bases at J; junction bases unmatched: 6. The CDR3 consists of 16 residues. Germline V lookup: CDR1 GTSNPN, CDR2 SVGIG (reference sequence).

The chain is built from TRBV30 and TRBJ1-1; 10 nucleotides match TRBD1. The TCR sequence derives from a man younger than 35 in good health. The specimen sequenced was naive T cells sorted from blood. CDR3 DNA sequence: TGTGCCTGGAGTCTGGACAGGGGGAACATGAACACTGAAGCTTTCTTT. This translates into CAWSLDRGNMNTEAFF.